This T cell receptor (beta chain) came from a study of response to subunit inactivated influenza vaccine. TCRdb analysed the RT-PCR reads with MiXCR anew, one entry per CDR3 protein. The sample holds some 570,000 distinct CDR3 sequences; approximately 10% are singletons and the top ten take approximately 10%. These sequences were also reported in another study, on T cells expressing NK-cell markers. That paper states: In generating TCR beta cDNA, 5'RACE template switching with UMIs was used. Repertoire data for TCR beta were derived from sorted T cells (CD3+CD56+NKG2C+, CD3+CD56+NKG2C- and CD3+CD56-NKG2C+). Seven of the eight sequenced donors were HCMV-seropositive; one was seronegative. Of CD8+ T cells, about 1.0-8% belonged to dominant NKG2C+ clonotypes in several donors. In several donors, dominant clonotypes made up about 25-60.1% of CD3+CD56-NKG2C+ cells.

The receptor was isolated from a man aged 45-65 years who received an inactivated influenza vaccine. Material: PBMCs from blood, obtained on the day of vaccination.

Here the CDR3 DNA reads TGCAGTGCTAGCCAACGCGGGACTAGCGGGAGTAGAAAGGCAGATACGCAGTATTTT. Protein product: CSASQRGTSGSRKADTQYF. The chain uses TRBV20-1 and TRBJ2-3, with 14 bases identical to TRBD2. Trimming at V came to 3 bases and at J to 4 bases, leaving 15 bases not matched to a gene. The CDR3 covers 19 residues. Germline-derived CDR1 and CDR2 are DFQATT and SNEGSKA (reference sequence).